This T cell receptor (beta chain) was identified during a study of cytomegalovirus exposure and HLA in healthy donors. In the PCR, 60 Vbeta and 13 Jbeta primers were used. Profiled with immunoSEQ multiplex PCR; TCRdb holds only in-frame clones, not every one. The sample records roughly 120,000 clones, approximately 80% being singletons. Per the germline V gene, CDR1 is MDHEN and CDR2 is SYDVKM. This CDR3 spans 16 amino acids. The V gene lost 5 bases and the J gene lost 3 bases, with 17 bases spanning the gap. The material sequenced was PBMCs. The TCR was taken from a man aged 30-40 years in good health and CMV-seronegative. V gene TRBV28 combines with J gene TRBJ1-5; a possible D gene is TRBD1 (6 bases). The CDR3 loop is CASSLFRGAINQPQHF. The CDR3 nucleotides read TGTGCCAGCAGTCTTTTTCGGGGGGCGATCAATCAGCCCCAGCATTTT.